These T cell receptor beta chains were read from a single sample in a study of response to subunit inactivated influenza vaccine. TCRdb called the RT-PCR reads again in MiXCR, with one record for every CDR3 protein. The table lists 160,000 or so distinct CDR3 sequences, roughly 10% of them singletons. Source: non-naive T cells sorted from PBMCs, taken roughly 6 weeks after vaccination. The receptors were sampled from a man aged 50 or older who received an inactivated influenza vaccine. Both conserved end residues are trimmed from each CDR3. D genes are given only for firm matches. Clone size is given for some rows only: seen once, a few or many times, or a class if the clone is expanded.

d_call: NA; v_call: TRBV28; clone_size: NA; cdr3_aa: ASSLGRDGTGELF
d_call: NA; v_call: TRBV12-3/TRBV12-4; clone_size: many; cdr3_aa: ASSSRLWGSSTDTQY
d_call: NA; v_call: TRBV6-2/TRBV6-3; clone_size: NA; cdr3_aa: ASSSRGSNRVEQF
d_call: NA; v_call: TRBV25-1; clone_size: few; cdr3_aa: ASSEWGVGTEAF
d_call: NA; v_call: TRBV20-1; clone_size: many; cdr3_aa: SARILGGRQPQH
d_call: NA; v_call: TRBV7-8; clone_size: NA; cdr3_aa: ASSFPGLPTLNYGYT
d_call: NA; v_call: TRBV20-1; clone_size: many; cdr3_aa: SARDNGYT
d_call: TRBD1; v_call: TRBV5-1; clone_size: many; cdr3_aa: ASREGATEAF
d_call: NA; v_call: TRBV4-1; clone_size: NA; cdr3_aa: ASGQVDLAKNIQY
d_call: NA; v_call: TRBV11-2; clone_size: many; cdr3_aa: ASSLGQFTDTQY
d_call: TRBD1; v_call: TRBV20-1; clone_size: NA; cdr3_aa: SARAGTGESYEQY
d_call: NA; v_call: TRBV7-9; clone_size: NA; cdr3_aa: ASSLAEEPAQY
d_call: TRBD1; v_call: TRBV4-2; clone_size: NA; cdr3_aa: ASSQLTGGHYEQY
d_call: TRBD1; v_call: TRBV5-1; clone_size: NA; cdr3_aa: ASSLGDRDSDTQY
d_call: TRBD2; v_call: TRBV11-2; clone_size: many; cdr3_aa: ASSLMAAGGHSEQF
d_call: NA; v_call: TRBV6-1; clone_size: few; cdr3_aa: ASTPGQSFQETQY
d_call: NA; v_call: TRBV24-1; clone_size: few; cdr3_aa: ATSDLYTGSPNEQF